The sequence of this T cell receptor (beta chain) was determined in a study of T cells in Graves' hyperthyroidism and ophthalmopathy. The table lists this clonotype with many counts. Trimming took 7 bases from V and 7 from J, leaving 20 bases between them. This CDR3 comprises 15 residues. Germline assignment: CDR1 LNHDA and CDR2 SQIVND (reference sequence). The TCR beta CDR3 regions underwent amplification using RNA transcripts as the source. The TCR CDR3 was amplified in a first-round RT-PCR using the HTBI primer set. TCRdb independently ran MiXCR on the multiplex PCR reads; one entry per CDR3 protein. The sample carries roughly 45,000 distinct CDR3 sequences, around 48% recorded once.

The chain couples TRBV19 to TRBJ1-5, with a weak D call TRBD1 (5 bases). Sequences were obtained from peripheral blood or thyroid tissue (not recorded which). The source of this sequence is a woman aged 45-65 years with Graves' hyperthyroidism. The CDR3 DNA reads TGTGCCAGTAACCTCGGGGAAATGGGGGTCCAGCCCCAGCATTTT. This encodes CASNLGEMGVQPQHF.